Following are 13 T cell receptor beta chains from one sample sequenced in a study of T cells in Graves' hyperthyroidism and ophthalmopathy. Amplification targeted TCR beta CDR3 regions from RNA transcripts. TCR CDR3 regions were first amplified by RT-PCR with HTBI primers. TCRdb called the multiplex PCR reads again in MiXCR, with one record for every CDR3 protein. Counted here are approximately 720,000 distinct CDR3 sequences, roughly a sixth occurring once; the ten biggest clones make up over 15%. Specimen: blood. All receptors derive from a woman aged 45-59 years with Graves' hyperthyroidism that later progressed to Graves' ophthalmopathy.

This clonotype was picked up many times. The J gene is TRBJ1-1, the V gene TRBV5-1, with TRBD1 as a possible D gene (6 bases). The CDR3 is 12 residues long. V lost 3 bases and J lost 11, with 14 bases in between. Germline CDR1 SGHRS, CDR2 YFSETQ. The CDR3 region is CASSWDNYLAFF. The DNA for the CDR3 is TGCGCCAGCAGCTGGGACAATTATCTTGCTTTCTTT.

CDR3 in amino acids: CASSVMGQAVYEQYF. As DNA, the CDR3 is TGTGCCAGCAGCGTAATGGGACAGGCTGTCTACGAGCAGTACTTC. The V call is TRBV5-5, the J call TRBJ2-7; 8 bases are a match to TRBD1. The length of the CDR3 is 15 residues. Germline CDR1 SGHKS, CDR2 YYEKEE (reference sequence). V shed 4 bases and J 3 bases; nucleotides not matched to a gene: 9.

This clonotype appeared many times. The CDR3 here is CASSDGLPPVETQYF. CDR3 DNA: TGTGCCAGCAGTGATGGACTTCCCCCGGTGGAGACCCAGTACTTC. The chain carries TRBV2 and TRBJ2-5, with a possible D match to TRBD2 (5 bases). V was clipped by 3 bases and J by 5 bases, with 16 bases between them. The CDR3 spans 15 residues. CDR1 and CDR2 (germline): SNHLY, FYNNEI.

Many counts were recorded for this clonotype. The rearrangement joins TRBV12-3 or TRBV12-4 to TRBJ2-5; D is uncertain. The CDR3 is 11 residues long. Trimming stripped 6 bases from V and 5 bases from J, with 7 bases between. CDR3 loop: CASSSSETQYF. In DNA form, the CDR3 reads TGTGCCAGCAGCTCATCGGAGACCCAGTACTTC.

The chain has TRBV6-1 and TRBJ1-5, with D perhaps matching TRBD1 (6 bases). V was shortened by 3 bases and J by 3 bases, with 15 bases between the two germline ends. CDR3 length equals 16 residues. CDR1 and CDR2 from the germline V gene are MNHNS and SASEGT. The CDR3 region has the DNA TGTGCCAGCAGTGACCTCGCCAGGGGCTACAATCAGCCCCAGCATTTT. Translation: CASSDLARGYNQPQHF.

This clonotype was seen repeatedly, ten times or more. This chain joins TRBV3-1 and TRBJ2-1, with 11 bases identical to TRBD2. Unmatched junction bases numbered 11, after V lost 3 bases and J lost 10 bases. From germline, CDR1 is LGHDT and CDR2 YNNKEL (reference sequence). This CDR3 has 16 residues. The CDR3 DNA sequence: TGTGCCAGCAGCCACCCCGGGACTAGCGGTACGGAAGAGCAGTTCTTC. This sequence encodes CASSHPGTSGTEEQFF.

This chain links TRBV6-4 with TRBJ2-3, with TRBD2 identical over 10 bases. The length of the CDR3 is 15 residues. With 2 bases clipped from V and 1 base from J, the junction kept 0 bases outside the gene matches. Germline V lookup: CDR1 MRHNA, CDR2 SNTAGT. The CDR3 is CASSDSGGGTDTQYF. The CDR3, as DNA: TGTGCCAGCAGTGACAGCGGGGGGGGCACAGATACGCAGTATTTT.

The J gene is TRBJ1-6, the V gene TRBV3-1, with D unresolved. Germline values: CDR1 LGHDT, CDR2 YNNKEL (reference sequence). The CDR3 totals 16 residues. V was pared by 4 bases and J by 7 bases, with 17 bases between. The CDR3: CASSPHLSLWNSPLHF. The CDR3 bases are TGTGCCAGCAGCCCCCATCTCTCGCTGTGGAATTCACCCCTCCACTTT.

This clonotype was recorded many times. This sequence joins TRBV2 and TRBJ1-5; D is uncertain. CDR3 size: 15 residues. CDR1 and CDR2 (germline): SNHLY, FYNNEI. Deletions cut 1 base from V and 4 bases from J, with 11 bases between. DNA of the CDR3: TGTGCCAGCAGTGAAGGTTTGACTTCTAATCAGCCCCAGCATTTT. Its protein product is CASSEGLTSNQPQHF.

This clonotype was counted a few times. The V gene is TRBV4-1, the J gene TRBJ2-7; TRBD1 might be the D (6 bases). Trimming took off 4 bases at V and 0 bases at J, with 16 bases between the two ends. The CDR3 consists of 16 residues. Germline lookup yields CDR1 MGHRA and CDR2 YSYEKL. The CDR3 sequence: CASSPGWQGSSYEQYF. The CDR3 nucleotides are TGCGCCAGCAGCCCTGGTTGGCAGGGGAGCTCCTACGAGCAGTACTTC.

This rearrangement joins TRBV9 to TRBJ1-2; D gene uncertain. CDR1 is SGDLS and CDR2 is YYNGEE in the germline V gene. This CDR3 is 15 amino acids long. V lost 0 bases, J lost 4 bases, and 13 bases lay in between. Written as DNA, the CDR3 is TGTGCCAGCAGCGTAGACTGGAGCGTTGCCTATGGCTACACCTTC. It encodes CASSVDWSVAYGYTF. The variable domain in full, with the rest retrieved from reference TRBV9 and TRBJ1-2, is DSGVTQTPKHLITATGQRVTLRCSPRSGDLSVYWYQQSLDQGLQFLIQYYNGEERAKGNILERFSAQQFPDLHSELNLSSLELGDSALYFCASSVDWSVAYGYTFGSGTRLTVV.

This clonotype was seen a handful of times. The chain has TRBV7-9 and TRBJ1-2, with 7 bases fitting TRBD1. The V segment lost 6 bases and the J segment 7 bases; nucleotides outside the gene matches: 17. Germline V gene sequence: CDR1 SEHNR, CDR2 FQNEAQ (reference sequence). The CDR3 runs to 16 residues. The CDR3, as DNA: TGTGCCAGCAGTTCGAGTCCCAAGACAGGGTCGGCTGGCTACACCTTC. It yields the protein CASSSSPKTGSAGYTF. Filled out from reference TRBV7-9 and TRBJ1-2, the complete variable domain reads DTGVSQNPRHKITKRGQNVTFRCDPISEHNRLYWYRQTLGQGPEFLTYFQNEAQLEKSRLLSDRFSAERPKGSFSTLEIQRTEQGDSAMYLCASSSSPKTGSAGYTFGSGTRLTVV.

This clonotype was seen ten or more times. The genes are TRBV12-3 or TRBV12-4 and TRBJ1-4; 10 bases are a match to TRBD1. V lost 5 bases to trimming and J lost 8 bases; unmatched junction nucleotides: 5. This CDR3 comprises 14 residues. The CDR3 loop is CASSATGGGEKLFF. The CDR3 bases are TGTGCCAGCAGTGCGACAGGGGGCGGAGAAAAACTGTTTTTT.